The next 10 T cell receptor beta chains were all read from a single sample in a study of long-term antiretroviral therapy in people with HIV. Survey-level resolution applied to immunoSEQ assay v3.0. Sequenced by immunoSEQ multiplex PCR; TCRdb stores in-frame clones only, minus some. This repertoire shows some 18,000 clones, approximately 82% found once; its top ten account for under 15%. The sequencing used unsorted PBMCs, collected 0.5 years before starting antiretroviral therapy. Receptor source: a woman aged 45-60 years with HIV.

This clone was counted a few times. CDR3 residues: CASSRGNYGYTF. The CDR3 region has the DNA TGTGCCAGCAGCCGCGGGAACTATGGCTACACCTTC. The chain carries TRBV6-5 and TRBJ1-2; D gene uncertain. V was trimmed by 6 bases and J by 2 bases, leaving 7 bases between them. Germline-derived CDR1 and CDR2 are MNHEY and SVGAGI. This CDR3 is built from 12 residues.

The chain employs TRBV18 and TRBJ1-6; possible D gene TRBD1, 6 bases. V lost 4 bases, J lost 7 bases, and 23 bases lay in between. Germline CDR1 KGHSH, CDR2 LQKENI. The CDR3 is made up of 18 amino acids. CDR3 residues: CASSLGHGVYPLNSPLHF. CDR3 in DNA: TGTGCCAGCTCACTGGGACACGGGGTTTACCCTCTCAATTCACCCCTCCACTTT.

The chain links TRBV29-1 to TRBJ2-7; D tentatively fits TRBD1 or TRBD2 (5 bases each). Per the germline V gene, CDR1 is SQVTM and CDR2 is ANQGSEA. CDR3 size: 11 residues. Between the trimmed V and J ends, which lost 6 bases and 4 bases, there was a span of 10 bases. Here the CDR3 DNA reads TGCAGCGTCCAGGGACCGTACGAGCAGTACTTC. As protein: CSVQGPYEQYF.

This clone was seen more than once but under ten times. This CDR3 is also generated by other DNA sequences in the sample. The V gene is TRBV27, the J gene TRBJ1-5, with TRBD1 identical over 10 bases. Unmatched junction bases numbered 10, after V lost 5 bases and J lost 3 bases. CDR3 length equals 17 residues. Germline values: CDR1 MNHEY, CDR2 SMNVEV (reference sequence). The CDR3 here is CASSLASGQGSNQPQHF. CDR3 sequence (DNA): TGTGCCAGCAGTCTCGCTTCGGGACAGGGGTCCAATCAGCCCCAGCATTTT.

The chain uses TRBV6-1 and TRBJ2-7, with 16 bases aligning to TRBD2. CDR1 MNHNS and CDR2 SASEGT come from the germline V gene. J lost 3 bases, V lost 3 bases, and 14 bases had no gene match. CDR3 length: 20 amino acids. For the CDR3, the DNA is TGTGCCAGCAGTGACAGGTCCGGGACTAGCGGGGGGGCCATCGGCTACGAGCAGTACTTC. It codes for CASSDRSGTSGGAIGYEQYF.

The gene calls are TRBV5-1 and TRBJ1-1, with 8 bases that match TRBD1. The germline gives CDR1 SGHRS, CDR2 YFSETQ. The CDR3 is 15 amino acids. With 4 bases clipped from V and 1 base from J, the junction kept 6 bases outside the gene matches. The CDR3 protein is CASSGHRGTNTEAFF. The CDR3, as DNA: TGCGCCAGCAGCGGACACAGGGGGACGAACACTGAAGCTTTCTTT.

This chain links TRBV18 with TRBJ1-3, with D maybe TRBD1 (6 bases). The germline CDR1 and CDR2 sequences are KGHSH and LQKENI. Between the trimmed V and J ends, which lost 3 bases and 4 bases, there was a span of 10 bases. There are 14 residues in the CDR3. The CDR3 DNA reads TGTGCCAGCTCACCTCGGACAGAAGGAAACACCATATATTTT. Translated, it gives CASSPRTEGNTIYF. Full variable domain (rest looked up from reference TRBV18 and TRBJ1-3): NAGVMQNPRHLVRRRGQEARLRCSPMKGHSHVYWYRQLPEEGLKFMVYLQKENIIDESGMPKERFSAEFPKEGPSILRIQQVVRGDSAAYFCASSPRTEGNTIYFGEGSWLTVV.

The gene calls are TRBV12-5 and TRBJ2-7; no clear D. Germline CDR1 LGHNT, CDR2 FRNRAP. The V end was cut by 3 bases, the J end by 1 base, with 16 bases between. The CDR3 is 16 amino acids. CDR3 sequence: CASGLLGPLQSYEQYF. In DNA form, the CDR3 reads TGTGCTAGTGGTTTATTGGGCCCACTACAATCCTACGAGCAGTACTTC.

The CDR3 protein is CAIRPGVGTEAFF. DNA of the CDR3: TGTGCCATCAGGCCAGGGGTCGGGACTGAAGCTTTCTTT. The V and J genes are TRBV27 and TRBJ1-1, with D maybe TRBD1 (6 bases). This CDR3 comprises 13 residues. The V end lost 10 bases, the J end lost 5 bases, and 17 bases lay between the germline ends. Per germline, CDR1 MNHEY and CDR2 SMNVEV (reference sequence).

The CDR3 nucleotides read TGCGCCAGCAGCCAAGTGGGGGGGGCATGGACCGGGGAGCTGTTTTTT. Translation gives CASSQVGGAWTGELFF. The chain has TRBV4-1 and TRBJ2-2, with D tentatively TRBD2 (7 bases). The germline V and J ends were trimmed by 1 base and 5 bases, with 14 bases remaining between them. The germline CDR1 and CDR2 sequences are MGHRA and YSYEKL. This CDR3 spans 16 amino acids.